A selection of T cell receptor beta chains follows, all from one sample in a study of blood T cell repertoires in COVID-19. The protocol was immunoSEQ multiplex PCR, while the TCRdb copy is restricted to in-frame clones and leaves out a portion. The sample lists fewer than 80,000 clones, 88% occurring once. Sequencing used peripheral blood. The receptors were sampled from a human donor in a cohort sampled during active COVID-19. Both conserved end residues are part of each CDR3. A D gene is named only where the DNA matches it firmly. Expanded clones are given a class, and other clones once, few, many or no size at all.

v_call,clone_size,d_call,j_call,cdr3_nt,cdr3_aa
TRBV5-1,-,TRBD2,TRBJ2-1,TGCGCCAGCAGCTTGGGGCGGGAGGGCAATGAGCAGTTCTTC,CASSLGREGNEQFF
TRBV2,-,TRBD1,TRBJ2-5,TGTGCCAGCATCCGACAGGGGGTTCGAGAGACCCAGTACTTC,CASIRQGVRETQYF
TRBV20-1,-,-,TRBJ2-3,TGCAGTGCTAGTGCCGGCGGGCCAGATACGCAGTATTTT,CSASAGGPDTQYF
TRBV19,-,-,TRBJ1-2,TGTGCCAGTAGTATTTTGGGATCTACCCGACAGACCCCTGGCTATGGCTACACCTTC,CASSILGSTRQTPGYGYTF
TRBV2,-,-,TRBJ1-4,TGTGCCAGCAGTGGGTTCGGGGGGCTAACTAATGAAAAACTGTTTTTT,CASSGFGGLTNEKLFF
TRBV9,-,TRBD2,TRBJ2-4,TGTGCCAGCAGCGTAGCAGCGGGAGGGCCCGGGAACATTCAGTACTTC,CASSVAAGGPGNIQYF
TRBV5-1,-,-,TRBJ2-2,TGCGCCAGCAGCCCGGACTGGACCGGGGAGCTGTTTTTT,CASSPDWTGELFF
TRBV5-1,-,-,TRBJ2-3,TGCGCCAGCAGGAGCCAAGGACACTCTTCAGATACGCAGTATTTT,CASRSQGHSSDTQYF
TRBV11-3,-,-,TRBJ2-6,TGTGCCAGCAGCCCAGGCACCGCTACCTCTGGGGCCAACGTCCTGACTTTC,CASSPGTATSGANVLTF
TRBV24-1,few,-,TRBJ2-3,TGTGCCACCAGTGATCCAAGTGGCGGTGATACGCAGTATTTT,CATSDPSGGDTQYF